The clone carrying this T cell receptor (beta chain) appeared once. The sample belongs to a study of cytomegalovirus exposure and HLA in healthy donors. Study overall: Of approximately 400 genotyped donors, around 76% clustered with self-reported Caucasian donors.

The study ran its PCR with 60 Vbeta and 13 Jbeta primers. TCRdb keeps only in-frame clones here, not all; method: immunoSEQ multiplex PCR. The sample has about 90,000 clones; less than 80% are singletons. The ends were cut back, 4 bases at V and 4 bases at J, with 17 bases in the middle. The CDR3 spans 16 residues. Germline CDR1 and CDR2: SNHLY and FYNNEI. Input material: PBMCs. This receptor was obtained from a woman in her 50s in good health and CMV-seropositive. The V call is TRBV2, the J call TRBJ1-5, with TRBD1 as a possible D gene (5 bases). CDR3 loop: CASSVGQEGTNQPQHF. The CDR3 region has the DNA TGTGCCAGCAGTGTGGGGCAGGAAGGAACAAATCAGCCCCAGCATTTT.